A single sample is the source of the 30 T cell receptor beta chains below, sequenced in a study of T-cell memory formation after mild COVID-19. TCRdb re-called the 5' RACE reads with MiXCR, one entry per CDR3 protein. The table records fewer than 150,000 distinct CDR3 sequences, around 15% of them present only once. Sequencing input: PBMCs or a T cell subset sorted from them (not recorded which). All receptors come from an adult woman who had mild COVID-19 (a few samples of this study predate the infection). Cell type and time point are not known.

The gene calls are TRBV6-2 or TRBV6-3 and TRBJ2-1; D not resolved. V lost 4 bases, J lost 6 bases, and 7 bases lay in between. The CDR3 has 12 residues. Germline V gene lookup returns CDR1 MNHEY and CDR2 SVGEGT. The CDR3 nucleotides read TGTGCCAGCAGTTTAACACCCAATGAGCAGTTCTTC. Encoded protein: CASSLTPNEQFF.

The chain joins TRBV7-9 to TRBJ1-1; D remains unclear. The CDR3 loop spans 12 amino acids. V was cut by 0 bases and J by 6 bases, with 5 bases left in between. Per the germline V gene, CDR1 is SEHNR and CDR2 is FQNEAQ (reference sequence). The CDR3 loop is CASSLARAEAFF. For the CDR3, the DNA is TGTGCCAGCAGCTTAGCGCGGGCTGAAGCTTTCTTT.

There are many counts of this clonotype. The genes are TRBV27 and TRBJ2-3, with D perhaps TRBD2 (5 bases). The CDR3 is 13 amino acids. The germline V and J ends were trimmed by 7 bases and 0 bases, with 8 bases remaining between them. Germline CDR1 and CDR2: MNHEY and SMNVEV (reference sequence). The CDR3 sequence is CASTSTSTDTQYF. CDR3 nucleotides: TGTGCCAGCACTAGCACCAGCACAGATACGCAGTATTTT.

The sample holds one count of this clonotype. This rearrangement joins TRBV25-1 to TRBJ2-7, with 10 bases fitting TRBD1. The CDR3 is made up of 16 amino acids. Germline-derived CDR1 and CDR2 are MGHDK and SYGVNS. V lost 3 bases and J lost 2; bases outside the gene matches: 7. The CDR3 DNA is TGTGCCAGCAGTGATGGCCCCGGGACAGGGGCCTACGAGCAGTACTTC. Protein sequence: CASSDGPGTGAYEQYF.

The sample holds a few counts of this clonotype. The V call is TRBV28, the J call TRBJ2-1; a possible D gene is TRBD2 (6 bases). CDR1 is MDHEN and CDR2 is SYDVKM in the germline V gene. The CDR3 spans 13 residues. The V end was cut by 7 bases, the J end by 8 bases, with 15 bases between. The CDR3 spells CASTLKEGYEQFF. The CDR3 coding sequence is TGTGCCAGCACCCTTAAGGAGGGCTATGAGCAGTTCTTC.

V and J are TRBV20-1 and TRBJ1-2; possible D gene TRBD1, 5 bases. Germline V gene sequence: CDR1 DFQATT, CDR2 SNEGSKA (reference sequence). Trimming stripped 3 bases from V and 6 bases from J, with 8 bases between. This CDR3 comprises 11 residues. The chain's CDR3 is CSARGDHGYTF. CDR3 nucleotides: TGCAGTGCTAGGGGGGACCATGGCTACACCTTC.

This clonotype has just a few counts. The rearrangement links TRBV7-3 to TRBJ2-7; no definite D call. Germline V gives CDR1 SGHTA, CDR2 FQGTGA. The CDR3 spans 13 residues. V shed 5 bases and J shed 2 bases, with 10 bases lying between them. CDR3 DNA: TGTGCCAGCAGCGTCGGTCAGGCCTACGAGCAGTACTTC. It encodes CASSVGQAYEQYF.

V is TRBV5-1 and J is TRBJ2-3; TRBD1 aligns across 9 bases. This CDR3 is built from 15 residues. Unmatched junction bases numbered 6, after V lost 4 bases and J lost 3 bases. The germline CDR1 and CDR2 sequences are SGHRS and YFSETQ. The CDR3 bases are TGCGCCAGCAGCCCCGGGACAGGGATTACAGATACGCAGTATTTT. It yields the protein CASSPGTGITDTQYF.

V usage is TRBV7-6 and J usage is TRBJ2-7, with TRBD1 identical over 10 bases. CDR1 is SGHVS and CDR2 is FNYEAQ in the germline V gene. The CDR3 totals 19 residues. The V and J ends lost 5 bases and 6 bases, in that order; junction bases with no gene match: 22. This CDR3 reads CASSLPGQGNVANRAEQYF. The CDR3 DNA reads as TGTGCCAGCAGCCTACCGGGACAGGGGAACGTTGCAAATCGGGCCGAGCAGTACTTC.

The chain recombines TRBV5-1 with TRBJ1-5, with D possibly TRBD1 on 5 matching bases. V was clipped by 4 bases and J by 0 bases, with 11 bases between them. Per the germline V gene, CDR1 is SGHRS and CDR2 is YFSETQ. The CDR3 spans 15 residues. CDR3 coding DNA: TGCGCCAGCAGCCCGGGGGGAGGTAGCAATCAGCCCCAGCATTTT. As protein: CASSPGGGSNQPQHF.

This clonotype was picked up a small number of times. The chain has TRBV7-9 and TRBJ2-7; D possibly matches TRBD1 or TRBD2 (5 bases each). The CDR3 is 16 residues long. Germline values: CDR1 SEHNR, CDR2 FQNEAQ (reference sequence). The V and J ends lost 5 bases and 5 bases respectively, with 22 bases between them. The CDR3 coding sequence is TGTGCCAGCAGCCCCTGGGGTCAGGGAGCTAGGAACGAGCAGTACTTC. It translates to CASSPWGQGARNEQYF.

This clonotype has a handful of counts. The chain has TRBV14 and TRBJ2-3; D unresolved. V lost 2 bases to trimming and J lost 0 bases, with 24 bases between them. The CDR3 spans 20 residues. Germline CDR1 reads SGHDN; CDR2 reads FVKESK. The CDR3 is CASSQRWRNWEQPSTDTQYF. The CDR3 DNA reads TGTGCCAGCAGCCAAAGATGGAGAAACTGGGAACAGCCAAGCACAGATACGCAGTATTTT.

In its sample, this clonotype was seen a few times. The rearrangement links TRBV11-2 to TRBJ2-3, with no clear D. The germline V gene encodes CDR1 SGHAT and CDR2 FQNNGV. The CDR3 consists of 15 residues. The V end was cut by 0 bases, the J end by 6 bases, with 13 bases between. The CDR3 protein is CASSLEPQGSDTQYF. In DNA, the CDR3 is TGTGCCAGCAGCTTAGAGCCACAAGGGTCGGATACGCAGTATTTT.

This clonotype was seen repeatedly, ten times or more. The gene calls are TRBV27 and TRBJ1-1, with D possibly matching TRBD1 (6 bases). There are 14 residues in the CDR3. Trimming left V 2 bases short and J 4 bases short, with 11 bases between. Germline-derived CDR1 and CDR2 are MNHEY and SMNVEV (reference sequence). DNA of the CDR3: TGTGCCAGCAGTTTACTGGGGGCGGGCACTGAAGCTTTCTTT. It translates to CASSLLGAGTEAFF.

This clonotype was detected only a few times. As DNA, the CDR3 is TGTGCCAGCAGTTTGACAGGGACCTACGAGCAGTACTTC. Translating gives CASSLTGTYEQYF. The chain links TRBV27 to TRBJ2-7; the match to TRBD1 covers 7 bases. Germline lookup yields CDR1 MNHEY and CDR2 SMNVEV (reference sequence). The CDR3 sequence is 13 residues long. With V trimmed by 3 bases and J by 2 bases, 1 base remained unmatched.

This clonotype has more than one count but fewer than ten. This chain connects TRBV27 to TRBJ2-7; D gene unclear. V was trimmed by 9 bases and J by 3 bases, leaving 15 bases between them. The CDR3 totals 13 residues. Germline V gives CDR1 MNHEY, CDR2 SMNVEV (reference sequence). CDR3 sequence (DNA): TGTGCCAGTGGCCTCCGCCCCAGCTACGAGCAGTACTTC. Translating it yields CASGLRPSYEQYF.

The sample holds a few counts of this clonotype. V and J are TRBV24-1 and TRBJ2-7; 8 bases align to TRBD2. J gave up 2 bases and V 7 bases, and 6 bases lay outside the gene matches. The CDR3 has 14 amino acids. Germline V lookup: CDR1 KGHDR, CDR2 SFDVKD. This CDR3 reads CATSHSGKTYEQYF. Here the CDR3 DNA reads TGTGCCACCAGCCATAGCGGGAAAACCTACGAGCAGTACTTC.

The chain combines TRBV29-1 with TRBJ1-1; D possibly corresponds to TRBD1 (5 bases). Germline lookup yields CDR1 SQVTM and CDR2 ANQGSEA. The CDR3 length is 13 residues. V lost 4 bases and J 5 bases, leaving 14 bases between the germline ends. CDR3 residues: CSVVLPRGTEAFF. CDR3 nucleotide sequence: TGCAGCGTTGTGTTGCCCCGGGGGACTGAAGCTTTCTTT.

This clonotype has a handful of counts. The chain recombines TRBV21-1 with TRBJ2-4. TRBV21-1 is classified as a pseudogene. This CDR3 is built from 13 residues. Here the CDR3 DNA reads TGTGCCAGCAGCAAAGGGGGCAGAAACATTCAGTACTTC. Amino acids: CASSKGGRNIQYF.

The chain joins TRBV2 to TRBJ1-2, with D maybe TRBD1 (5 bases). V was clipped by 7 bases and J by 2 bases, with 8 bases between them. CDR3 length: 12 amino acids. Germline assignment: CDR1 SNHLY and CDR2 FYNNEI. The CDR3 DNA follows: TGTGCCAGCAAGGGGCAGAACTATGGCTACACCTTC. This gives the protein CASKGQNYGYTF.

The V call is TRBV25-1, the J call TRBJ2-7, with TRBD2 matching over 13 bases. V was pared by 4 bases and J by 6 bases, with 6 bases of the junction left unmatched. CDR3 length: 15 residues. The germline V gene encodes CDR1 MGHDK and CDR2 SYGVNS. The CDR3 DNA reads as TGTGCCAGCAGTGGCAGGACTAGCGGGAGAAGCGAGCAGTACTTC. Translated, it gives CASSGRTSGRSEQYF.

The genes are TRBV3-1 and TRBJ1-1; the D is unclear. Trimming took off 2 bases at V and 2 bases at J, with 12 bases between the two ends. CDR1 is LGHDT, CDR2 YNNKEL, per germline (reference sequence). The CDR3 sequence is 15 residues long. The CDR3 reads CASSQLGLTNTEAFF. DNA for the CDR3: TGTGCCAGCAGCCAACTCGGGCTTACCAACACTGAAGCTTTCTTT.

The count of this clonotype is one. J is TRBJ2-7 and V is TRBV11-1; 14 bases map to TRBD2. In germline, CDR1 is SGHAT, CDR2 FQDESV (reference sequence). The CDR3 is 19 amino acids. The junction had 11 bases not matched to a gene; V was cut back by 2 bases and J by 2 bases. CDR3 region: CASSLIPGTSGSPPYEQYF. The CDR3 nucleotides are TGTGCCAGCAGCTTAATTCCCGGGACTAGCGGGAGCCCTCCCTACGAGCAGTACTTC.

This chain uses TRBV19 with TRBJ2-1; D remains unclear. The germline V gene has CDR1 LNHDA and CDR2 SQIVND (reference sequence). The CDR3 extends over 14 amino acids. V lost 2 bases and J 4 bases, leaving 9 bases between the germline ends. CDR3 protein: CASSIRTDYNEQFF. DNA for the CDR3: TGTGCCAGTAGTATAAGGACGGATTACAATGAGCAGTTCTTC.

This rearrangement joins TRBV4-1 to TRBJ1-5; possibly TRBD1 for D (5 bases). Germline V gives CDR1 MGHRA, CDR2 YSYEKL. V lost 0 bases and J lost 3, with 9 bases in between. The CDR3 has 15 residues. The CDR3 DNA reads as TGCGCCAGCAGCCAAGATCGGGGGGACAATCAGCCCCAGCATTTT. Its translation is CASSQDRGDNQPQHF.

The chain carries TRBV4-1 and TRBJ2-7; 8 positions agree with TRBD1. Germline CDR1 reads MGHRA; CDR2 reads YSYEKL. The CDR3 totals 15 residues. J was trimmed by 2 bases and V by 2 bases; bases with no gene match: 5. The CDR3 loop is CASSQNGQGPYEQYF. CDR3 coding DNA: TGCGCCAGCAGCCAAAACGGACAGGGTCCCTACGAGCAGTACTTC.

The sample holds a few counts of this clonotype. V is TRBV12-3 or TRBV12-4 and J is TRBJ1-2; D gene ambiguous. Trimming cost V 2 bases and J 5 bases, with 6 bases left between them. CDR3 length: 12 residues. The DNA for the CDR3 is TGTGCCAGCAGTTTATCCGATTATGGCTACACCTTC. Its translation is CASSLSDYGYTF.

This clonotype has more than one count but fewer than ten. In DNA, the CDR3 is TGCAGCGTTACTGATGGGTATCTAGCTTTCTTT. It specifies CSVTDGYLAFF. V is TRBV29-1 and J is TRBJ1-1; unclear D gene. The V end was cut by 5 bases, the J end by 10 bases, with 14 bases between. CDR3 length: 11 amino acids. Germline CDR1 is SQVTM and CDR2 is ANQGSEA.

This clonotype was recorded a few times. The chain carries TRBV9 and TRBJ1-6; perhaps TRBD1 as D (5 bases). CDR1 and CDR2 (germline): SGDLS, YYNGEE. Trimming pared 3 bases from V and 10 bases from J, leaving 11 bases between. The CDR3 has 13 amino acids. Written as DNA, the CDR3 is TGTGCCAGCAGCGGTGGGGGACGGTCACCCCTCCACTTT. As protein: CASSGGGRSPLHF.

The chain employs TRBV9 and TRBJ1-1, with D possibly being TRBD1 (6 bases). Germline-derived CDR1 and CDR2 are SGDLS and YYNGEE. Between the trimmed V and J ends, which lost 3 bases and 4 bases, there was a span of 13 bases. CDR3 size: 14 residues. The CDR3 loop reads CASSGIRGSTEAFF. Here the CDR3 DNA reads TGTGCCAGCAGCGGAATCAGGGGTTCCACTGAAGCTTTCTTT. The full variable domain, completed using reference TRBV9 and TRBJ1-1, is DSGVTQTPKHLITATGQRVTLRCSPRSGDLSVYWYQQSLDQGLQFLIQYYNGEERAKGNILERFSAQQFPDLHSELNLSSLELGDSALYFCASSGIRGSTEAFFGQGTRLTVV.